A selection of T cell receptor beta chains follows, all from one sample in a study of cytomegalovirus exposure and HLA in healthy donors. The data were produced by immunoSEQ multiplex PCR, yet TCRdb's version contains in-frame clones alone and is incomplete. The table has approximately 160,000 clones, approximately 84% seen once. Sequencing was performed on PBMCs. The receptors shown here come from a woman in her 50s in good health and CMV-seropositive. The CDR3 runs from the conserved cysteine through the conserved F or W. Each record gives: J gene, clone size, D gene, V gene, CDR3 DNA, CDR3 protein. The D gene is left open where the match is weak. Clone size is not always given. Where it is, it says once, few, many or a class for expanded clones.

j_call: TRBJ1-1; clone_size: NA; d_call: TRBD1; v_call: TRBV9; cdr3_nt: TGTGCCAGCAGCGCTACACAGGGGGCAGAGACTGAAGCTTTCTTT; cdr3_aa: CASSATQGAETEAFF
j_call: TRBJ2-3; clone_size: NA; d_call: TRBD1; v_call: TRBV25-1; cdr3_nt: TGTGCCAGCACGGGGGGGCCGGGACAGGGGGGAAGCACAGATACGCAGTATTTT; cdr3_aa: CASTGGPGQGGSTDTQYF
j_call: TRBJ2-1; clone_size: few; d_call: TRBD2; v_call: TRBV4-3; cdr3_nt: TGCGCCAGCAGCCCACGAGGGACTAGCGGGGGGAGATCCTACAATGAGCAGTTCTTC; cdr3_aa: CASSPRGTSGGRSYNEQFF
j_call: TRBJ2-2; clone_size: NA; d_call: NA; v_call: TRBV5-1; cdr3_nt: TGCGCCAGCAGCTTGGCCGCCAGTCCCACCGGGGAGCTGTTTTTT; cdr3_aa: CASSLAASPTGELFF
j_call: TRBJ1-3; clone_size: NA; d_call: NA; v_call: TRBV6-5; cdr3_nt: TGTGCCAGCAGTTATTCTTACAGGGCCCTGAACACCATATATTTT; cdr3_aa: CASSYSYRALNTIYF
j_call: TRBJ2-6; clone_size: NA; d_call: NA; v_call: TRBV6-5; cdr3_nt: TGTGCCAGCAGTTACTTGGGGCCTGGGGCCAACGGCCTGACTTTC; cdr3_aa: CASSYLGPGANGLTF
j_call: TRBJ1-6; clone_size: NA; d_call: NA; v_call: TRBV5-1; cdr3_nt: TGCGCCAGCAGCTTGGCAGGATTCTCCTATAATTCACCCCTCCACTTT; cdr3_aa: CASSLAGFSYNSPLHF
j_call: TRBJ1-1; clone_size: NA; d_call: NA; v_call: TRBV5-1; cdr3_nt: TGCGCCAGCAGCTTGTCGAGCACTACTGAAGCTTTCTTT; cdr3_aa: CASSLSSTTEAFF
j_call: TRBJ2-7; clone_size: NA; d_call: NA; v_call: TRBV19; cdr3_nt: TGTGCCAGTAGTCCGATAAGGGGGTCCGGATACGAGCAGTACTTC; cdr3_aa: CASSPIRGSGYEQYF
j_call: TRBJ2-5; clone_size: NA; d_call: NA; v_call: TRBV14; cdr3_nt: TGTGCCAGCAGCCGAGGACAGCAAGAGACCCAGTACTTC; cdr3_aa: CASSRGQQETQYF
j_call: TRBJ2-5; clone_size: NA; d_call: TRBD2; v_call: TRBV10-3; cdr3_nt: TGTGCCATCAGTGAGTCGGCTAGCGGGAGTGGAGAGACCCAGTACTTC; cdr3_aa: CAISESASGSGETQYF
j_call: TRBJ1-5; clone_size: NA; d_call: NA; v_call: TRBV19; cdr3_nt: TGTGCCAGTAGCAATGACAGGAATCAGCCCCAGCATTTT; cdr3_aa: CASSNDRNQPQHF
j_call: TRBJ2-3; clone_size: NA; d_call: NA; v_call: TRBV5-4; cdr3_nt: TGTGCCAGCAGCCCGGGGGGCGCAGGCACAGATACGCAGTATTTT; cdr3_aa: CASSPGGAGTDTQYF
j_call: TRBJ1-2; clone_size: NA; d_call: TRBD1; v_call: TRBV28; cdr3_nt: TGTGCCAGCAGTTCTCCGGGACAGGGGGCCTATGGCTACACCTTC; cdr3_aa: CASSSPGQGAYGYTF
j_call: TRBJ1-1; clone_size: NA; d_call: NA; v_call: TRBV29-1; cdr3_nt: TGCAGCGTTGATAGGGGAAACACTGAAGCTTTCTTT; cdr3_aa: CSVDRGNTEAFF
j_call: TRBJ2-7; clone_size: once; d_call: TRBD2; v_call: TRBV19; cdr3_nt: TGTGCCAGTAGTGTCGGACTAGGCGTCTACGAGCAGTACTTC; cdr3_aa: CASSVGLGVYEQYF
j_call: TRBJ2-5; clone_size: NA; d_call: TRBD2; v_call: TRBV11-2; cdr3_nt: TGTGCCACCACGACTAGCGGGAGGGAGACCCAGTACTTC; cdr3_aa: CATTTSGRETQYF
j_call: TRBJ2-5; clone_size: NA; d_call: TRBD1; v_call: TRBV4-3; cdr3_nt: TGCGCCAGCAGCCAAGAGTTCCAAACAGGGGCAGAGACCCAGTACTTC; cdr3_aa: CASSQEFQTGAETQYF
j_call: TRBJ2-5; clone_size: NA; d_call: TRBD1; v_call: TRBV10-2; cdr3_nt: TGCGCCAGCAGAAGGACAGGGGCCCTCCGGGAGACCCAGTACTTC; cdr3_aa: CASRRTGALRETQYF
j_call: TRBJ2-2; clone_size: NA; d_call: TRBD1; v_call: TRBV7-2; cdr3_nt: TGTGCCAGCAGCCCCCGGGACAGGACAAACACCGGGGAGCTGTTTTTT; cdr3_aa: CASSPRDRTNTGELFF
j_call: TRBJ2-7; clone_size: NA; d_call: NA; v_call: TRBV18; cdr3_nt: TGTGCCAGCTCACCAGGCAGGGGCAAATACGAGCAGTACTTC; cdr3_aa: CASSPGRGKYEQYF
j_call: TRBJ2-7; clone_size: NA; d_call: TRBD1; v_call: TRBV19; cdr3_nt: TGTGCCAGTAGTATATCTCAGCGGACAGGGTCCGAGCAGTACTTC; cdr3_aa: CASSISQRTGSEQYF